The present T cell receptor (beta chain) was sequenced within a study of T cells in Graves' hyperthyroidism and ophthalmopathy. General observations from the study: Ophthalmopathy, as predicted by the model, came a median about six months after the prediction. Also found in blood were most expanded thyroid clonotypes above 0.001.

Turning to this clonotype: Its antigen is unknown.

TCR beta CDR3 regions were amplified from RNA transcripts. First-round RT-PCR with HTBI primers amplified the TCR CDR3 region. TCRdb re-analysed the multiplex PCR reads in MiXCR, keeping a single row per CDR3 protein. The sample holds fewer than 750,000 distinct CDR3 sequences, more than 45% seen once. The CDR3 contains 15 residues. Germline V lookup: CDR1 MRHNA, CDR2 SNTAGT. The V gene end was trimmed by 6 bases and the J gene end by 6 bases; junction bases not matched to a gene: 5. Those patients with uncontrolled infection, other autoimmune disease, pregnancy or lactation were excluded. The sample taken for sequencing was peripheral blood or thyroid tissue (not recorded which). The TCR comes from a young woman with Graves' hyperthyroidism. The chain combines TRBV6-4 with TRBJ2-2, with 12 bases matching TRBD1. The CDR3 sequence is CASSAGQGAAGELFF. Here the CDR3 DNA reads TGTGCCAGCAGCGCGGGACAGGGGGCCGCCGGGGAGCTGTTTTTT.